The 14 T cell receptor beta chains given below trace back to one sample, sequenced in a study of T cells in women clearing cervical HPV infection. Profiling relied on immunoSEQ multiplex PCR, and the TCRdb table lists in-frame clones only, not all of them. This sample's table reports 20,000 to 25,000 clones. The specimen was blood buffy coat. The source is a woman between 18 and 69 years old with a cervical HPV16 infection that either progressed to CIN3+ or cleared (not recorded which).

Points on this clone: With the read ending 3 residues before the CDR3 end, the germline J gene is used to fill in that end. V usage is TRBV20-1 and J usage is TRBJ2-7, with 14 positions matching TRBD2. Germline-derived CDR1 and CDR2 are DFQATT and SNEGSKA (reference sequence). Germline trimming cut 6 bases from V and 4 bases from J; bases unmatched to any gene: 8. This CDR3 is built from 15 residues. The part of the CDR3 DNA that was read is TGCAGTGCCGTCCGCGGGACTAGCGGGAGATACGAG. It translates to CSAVRGTSGRYE. In full, the CDR3 reads CSAVRGTSGRYEQYF.

Comments on this clone: The CDR3 goes on 3 residues after the read ends, and that part is filled in from the germline J gene. This chain links TRBV19 with TRBJ2-2; TRBD1 is a possible D gene (5 bases). There are 14 residues in the CDR3. Germline values: CDR1 LNHDA, CDR2 SQIVND (reference sequence). V was shortened by 5 bases and J by 5 bases, with 12 bases between the two germline ends. The DNA read from the CDR3 is TGTGCCAGTAGTTTTAGGGGTCGGACCGGGGAG. Encoded protein: CASSFRGRTGE. The entire CDR3 protein reads CASSFRGRTGELFF.

Regarding this clone: Coverage ceases 3 residues before the CDR3 finishes, and the germline J gene fills in the end. This chain links TRBV9 with TRBJ1-2, with a tentative D call TRBD1 (5 bases). Trimming took 0 bases from V and 3 from J, leaving 9 bases between them. This CDR3 has 14 residues. Germline CDR1 reads SGDLS; CDR2 reads YYNGEE. The sequenced part of the CDR3 DNA is TGTGCCAGCAGCGTAGGTGGCAGGGACTATGGC. Its protein is CASSVGGRDYG. The whole CDR3 reads CASSVGGRDYGYTF.

Notes on this clone: The read ends 3 residues early relative to the CDR3; the germline J gene fills the gap. This chain joins TRBV7-9 and TRBJ2-7; 7 bases are a match to TRBD1. The CDR3 runs 14 residues. CDR1 and CDR2 from the germline V gene are SEHNR and FQNEAQ (reference sequence). Trimming cost V 4 bases and J 1 base; bases outside gene matches: 4. The CDR3 bases that were read are TGTGCCAGCAGCTCCTCGGGACAGTCCTACGAG. Its protein product is CASSSSGQSYE. The CDR3 reads in full as CASSSSGQSYEQYF.

The chain's CDR3 is CASSGGRALRETQYF. The part of the CDR3 DNA that was read is TGTGCCAGCAGTGGCGGGAGGGCCCTCCGAGAGACC. The chain recombines TRBV12-3 or TRBV12-4 with TRBJ2-5, with 9 bases that match TRBD2. The CDR3 end falls 3 residues outside the read, so it is completed with the germline J gene. The length of the CDR3 is 15 residues. J was trimmed by 4 bases and V by 5 bases; bases with no gene match: 8.

With respect to this clone: The read terminates 3 residues ahead of where the CDR3 ends, so the germline J gene completes it. V usage is TRBV4-1 and J usage is TRBJ1-2; TRBD1 might be the D (5 bases). The CDR3 is 15 residues long. With 2 bases removed from V and 4 bases from J, the gap between germline ends came to 14 bases. From germline, CDR1 is MGHRA and CDR2 YSYEKL. CDR3 DNA (partial): TGCGCCAGCAGCCAATTAGACAGAGGATTCTATGGC. This codes for CASSQLDRGFYG. Given in full, the CDR3 is CASSQLDRGFYGYTF.

A remark on this clone: The read halts 3 residues ahead of the CDR3 end, with the missing end drawn from the germline J gene. The rearrangement links TRBV18 to TRBJ1-1; 8 bases are a match to TRBD1. The CDR3 totals 12 residues. Per the germline V gene, CDR1 is KGHSH and CDR2 is LQKENI. The sequenced part of the CDR3 DNA is TGTGCCAGCTCACGAGACAGGGGAGGC. This gives the protein CASSRDRGG. The full CDR3 reads CASSRDRGGAFF.

With regard to this clone: The sequenced fragment ends 3 residues before the CDR3 boundary, so the rest is inferred from the germline J gene. The J gene is TRBJ2-4, the V gene TRBV27, with 10 bases aligning to TRBD1. The V gene's germline CDR1 is MNHEY and CDR2 SMNVEV (reference sequence). The ends lost 6 bases at V and 4 bases at J; junction bases unmatched: 6. The CDR3 loop spans 15 amino acids. The sequenced part of the CDR3 DNA is TGTGCCAGCAGGTCTTGGGACAGGGGTAAAAACATT. This gives the protein CASRSWDRGKNI. The full CDR3 reads CASRSWDRGKNIQYF.

With respect to this clone: The read terminates 3 residues before the CDR3 end, so the remaining end is supplied by the germline J gene. The J gene is TRBJ1-1, the V gene TRBV18, with 7 bases fitting TRBD1. V shed 4 bases, J shed 1 base, and the junction held 6 bases outside the gene matches. Germline values: CDR1 KGHSH, CDR2 LQKENI. This CDR3 contains 15 residues. The part of the CDR3 DNA that was read is TGTGCCAGCTCACGTCCCGGGACAGCGAACACTGAA. Its protein product is CASSRPGTANTE. The whole CDR3 sequence is CASSRPGTANTEAFF.

A remark on this clone: Sequencing ends 3 residues short of the CDR3 end; the germline J gene provides the rest. The chain couples TRBV10-1 to TRBJ1-1, with TRBD1 identical over 7 bases. Losses at the gene ends were 1 base for V and 1 base for J; bases not matched to a gene: 9. The CDR3 has 17 amino acids. Per germline, CDR1 WNHNN and CDR2 SYGVQD (reference sequence). Incomplete CDR3 DNA: TGCGCCAGCAGTGAGTATGGGACAGCTAAACCGAACACTGAA. It codes for CASSEYGTAKPNTE. Given in full, the CDR3 is CASSEYGTAKPNTEAFF.

With regard to this clone: The read ends 3 residues before the CDR3 terminus; that terminus is restored from the germline J gene. This chain connects TRBV20-1 to TRBJ2-3; TRBD1 matches at 9 bases. This CDR3 has 14 residues. CDR1 is DFQATT and CDR2 is SNEGSKA in the germline V gene (reference sequence). The part of the CDR3 DNA that was read is TGCAGTGCTAGAGCCGGGACAGGGAATCAGCCG. Translating it yields CSARAGTGNQP. The whole CDR3 sequence is CSARAGTGNQPQYF.

The CDR3 loop is CASSNQGALGEAFF. The CDR3 bases that were read are TGTGCCAGCAGTAACCAGGGGGCATTGGGTGAA. The rearrangement links TRBV2 to TRBJ1-1; 8 bases map to TRBD1. The CDR3 end lies 3 residues beyond the end of the read and is filled in from the germline J gene. Germline V lookup: CDR1 SNHLY, CDR2 FYNNEI. V was pared by 5 bases and J by 7 bases, with 9 bases of the junction left unmatched. There are 14 residues in the CDR3.

About this clone itself: The junction departs from the called germline gene at one end, perhaps through a read error. From the germline J gene comes the end of the CDR3, since the read stops 3 residues before it. This CDR3 is also generated by other DNA sequences in the sample. The chain employs TRBV2 and TRBJ1-3; D might be TRBD1 (6 bases). This CDR3 spans 14 amino acids. The germline CDR1 and CDR2 sequences are SNHLY and FYNNEI. The DNA read from the CDR3 is TGTGCCACTGACTCCGGGACATCGGGAAACACA. Translated: CATDSGTSGNT. In full, the CDR3 is CATDSGTSGNTIYF.

Turning to this clone: The read gets to within 3 residues of the CDR3 end, and the germline J gene fills in the rest. The genes are TRBV2 and TRBJ2-2, with D maybe TRBD1 (5 bases). Looked up from germline, CDR1 is SNHLY and CDR2 is FYNNEI. Trimming stripped 3 bases from V and 3 bases from J, with 11 bases between. The CDR3 is made up of 15 amino acids. CDR3 DNA (partial): TGTGCCAGCAGTGAGTCAGGGTGGTACACCGGGGAG. Translating gives CASSESGWYTGE. The full-length CDR3 reads as CASSESGWYTGELFF.